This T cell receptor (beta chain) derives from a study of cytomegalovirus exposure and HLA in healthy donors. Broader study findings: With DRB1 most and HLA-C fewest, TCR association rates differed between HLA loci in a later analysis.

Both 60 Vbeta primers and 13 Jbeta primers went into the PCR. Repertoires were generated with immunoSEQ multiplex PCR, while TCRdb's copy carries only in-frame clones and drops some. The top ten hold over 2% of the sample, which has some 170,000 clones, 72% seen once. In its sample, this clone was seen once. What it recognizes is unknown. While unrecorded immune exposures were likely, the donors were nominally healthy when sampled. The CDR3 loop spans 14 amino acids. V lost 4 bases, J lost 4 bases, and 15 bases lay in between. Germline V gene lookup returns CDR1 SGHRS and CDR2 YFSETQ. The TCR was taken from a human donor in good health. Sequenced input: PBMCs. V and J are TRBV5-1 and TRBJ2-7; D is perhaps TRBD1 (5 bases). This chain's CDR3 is CASSPISGLYEQYF. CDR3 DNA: TGCGCCAGCAGCCCAATCTCAGGGTTGTACGAGCAGTACTTC.